Listed here are 29 T cell receptor beta chains from one sample, sequenced in a study of T cell responses to AZD1222 COVID-19 vaccine. Assay: immunoSEQ multiplex PCR; the TCRdb copy retains only in-frame clones and omits some. The sample has under 200,000 clones; approximately 95% are singletons. The specimen was peripheral blood, collected on day 0 of AZD1222 vaccination. These receptors came from an adult in good health.

This clone was seen only once. The chain links TRBV11-2 to TRBJ1-1; D not resolved. The germline V gene has CDR1 SGHAT and CDR2 FQNNGV. There are 15 residues in the CDR3. V shed 1 base and J shed 2 bases, with 11 bases lying between them. As DNA, the CDR3 is TGTGCCAGCAGCTTAGGGGCAGTTTTAAACACTGAAGCTTTCTTT. This sequence encodes CASSLGAVLNTEAFF.

This chain links TRBV11-2 with TRBJ2-2; D possibly corresponds to TRBD2 (5 bases). The length of the CDR3 is 17 residues. The V gene's germline CDR1 is SGHAT and CDR2 FQNNGV. Trimming left V 0 bases short and J 6 bases short, with 17 bases between. The CDR3 spells CASSLESPGSLAGELFF. The CDR3 DNA reads TGTGCCAGCAGCTTAGAATCCCCGGGGTCGTTGGCCGGGGAGCTGTTTTTT.

The V and J genes are TRBV5-1 and TRBJ1-4, with 7 nucleotides matching TRBD1. CDR1 is SGHRS and CDR2 is YFSETQ in the germline V gene. V lost 4 bases, J lost 3 bases, and 9 bases stayed unmatched. This CDR3 contains 16 residues. The CDR3 reads CASSRQDRVANEKLFF. The CDR3 DNA reads as TGCGCCAGCAGCCGGCAAGACAGGGTGGCTAATGAAAAACTGTTTTTT.

The chain combines TRBV5-1 with TRBJ1-2; D possibly corresponds to TRBD1 (5 bases). CDR1 SGHRS and CDR2 YFSETQ come from the germline V gene. The germline V and J ends were trimmed by 2 bases and 5 bases, with 16 bases remaining between them. This CDR3 is built from 15 residues. The CDR3 coding sequence is TGCGCCAGCAGCTTTACAGCAGGGCAGGTTTATGGCTACACCTTC. Its protein is CASSFTAGQVYGYTF.

Only one count was recorded for this clone. This sequence joins TRBV7-7 and TRBJ2-5, with TRBD2 matching 8 bases. Germline trimming cut 0 bases from V and 5 bases from J; bases unmatched to any gene: 8. The V gene's germline CDR1 is SSHAT and CDR2 FNYEAQ (reference sequence). The CDR3 runs to 16 residues. CDR3 sequence: CASSLAPGLVVETQYF. The CDR3 nucleotides read TGTGCCAGCAGCTTAGCCCCGGGACTAGTGGTGGAGACCCAGTACTTC.

This sequence joins TRBV5-6 and TRBJ1-2, with D possibly matching TRBD1 (5 bases). The CDR3 covers 16 residues. In germline, CDR1 is SGHDT, CDR2 YYEEEE. V lost 1 base and J 4 bases, leaving 17 bases between the germline ends. CDR3 residues: CASSLYRTTRAYGYTF. DNA for the CDR3: TGTGCCAGCAGCTTGTACAGGACGACAAGAGCCTATGGCTACACCTTC.

Notes on this clone: Distinct nucleotide sequences in the sample also encode this CDR3. The chain couples TRBV18 to TRBJ2-7; D is uncertain. The ends were cut back, 3 bases at V and 4 bases at J, with 4 bases in the middle. This CDR3 comprises 11 residues. Germline loops: CDR1 KGHSH, CDR2 LQKENI. In DNA form, the CDR3 reads TGTGCCAGCTCACCGAAATACGAGCAGTACTTC. This translates into CASSPKYEQYF.

This chain connects TRBV3-1 (or the pseudogene TRBV3-2) to TRBJ1-1; D is undetermined. The CDR3 is 15 amino acids. V gave up 6 bases and J gave up 1 base, with 15 bases separating them. Germline CDR1 reads LGHDT; CDR2 reads YNNKEL (reference sequence). CDR3 sequence (DNA): TGTGCCAGCAGGGGATCGTTGGTCTCGAACACTGAAGCTTTCTTT. Translation gives CASRGSLVSNTEAFF.

This clone occurred once. CDR3 nucleotide sequence: TGTGCCAGTAGCGGGACCAGGTCAGACTCCTACGAGCAGTACTTC. As protein: CASSGTRSDSYEQYF. This chain joins TRBV19 and TRBJ2-7; D assignment may be TRBD1 or TRBD2 (5 bases each). V was trimmed by 6 bases and J by 0 bases, leaving 15 bases between them. CDR3 size: 15 residues. From germline, CDR1 is LNHDA and CDR2 SQIVND (reference sequence).

This chain uses TRBV19 with TRBJ2-1, with TRBD1 matching over 8 bases. CDR3 size: 14 residues. The V gene's germline CDR1 is LNHDA and CDR2 SQIVND (reference sequence). Trimming removed 8 bases from V and 2 bases from J; junction bases left unmatched: 5. CDR3 DNA sequence: TGTGCCAGTTCTGGACAGGGCGCCTACAATGAGCAGTTCTTC. It specifies CASSGQGAYNEQFF.

The chain combines TRBV19 with TRBJ2-7; D may be TRBD1 (5 bases). Per germline, CDR1 LNHDA and CDR2 SQIVND (reference sequence). This CDR3 spans 13 amino acids. Trimming took 6 bases from V and 2 from J, leaving 11 bases between them. Here the CDR3 reads CASRGPGPYEQYF. The CDR3 nucleotides are TGTGCCAGTAGGGGCCCAGGGCCCTACGAGCAGTACTTC.

The chain joins TRBV19 to TRBJ1-4; no definite D call. This CDR3 region has 15 residues. The germline V gene has CDR1 LNHDA and CDR2 SQIVND (reference sequence). V was cut by 5 bases and J by 0 bases, with 10 bases left in between. The CDR3 reads CASSPAIATNEKLFF. DNA of the CDR3: TGTGCCAGTAGTCCAGCGATTGCAACTAATGAAAAACTGTTTTTT.

V and J are TRBV29-1 and TRBJ1-5; D is perhaps TRBD1 (6 bases). Germline-derived CDR1 and CDR2 are SQVTM and ANQGSEA. This CDR3 is built from 13 residues. Between the trimmed V and J ends, which lost 7 bases and 5 bases, there was a span of 15 bases. CDR3 amino acids: CSAVGGADQPQHF. For the CDR3, the DNA is TGCAGCGCCGTGGGGGGCGCGGATCAGCCCCAGCATTTT.

Note on this clone: Additional DNA sequences in this sample encode the identical CDR3. The J gene is TRBJ2-7, the V gene TRBV5-6; 7 nucleotides align to TRBD2. V dropped 0 bases and J dropped 3; count of bases not matched to a gene: 0. This CDR3 contains 13 residues. In germline, CDR1 is SGHDT, CDR2 YYEEEE. CDR3 protein: CASSLGGGYEQYF. The CDR3 nucleotides read TGTGCCAGCAGCTTGGGCGGGGGCTACGAGCAGTACTTC.

This chain connects TRBV5-1 to TRBJ2-7, with D uncertain. Germline V gene sequence: CDR1 SGHRS, CDR2 YFSETQ. The V end was cut by 0 bases, the J end by 3 bases, with 16 bases between. The CDR3 runs to 16 residues. For the CDR3, the DNA is TGCGCCAGCAGCTTGGGATTTGCTCAGGACCTCTACGAGCAGTACTTC. It is translated as CASSLGFAQDLYEQYF.

The CDR3 region is CASSLVLADNEQFF. The CDR3 DNA follows: TGTGCCAGCAGCTTAGTACTAGCGGACAATGAGCAGTTCTTC. The genes are TRBV11-3 and TRBJ2-1; 8 positions agree with TRBD2. The trim removed 1 base at V and 5 bases at J, leaving 1 base unmatched. Germline V CDR1 and CDR2: SGHNT, YENEEA. This CDR3 has 14 amino acids.

The chain has TRBV6-5 and TRBJ2-7; TRBD1 matches at 9 bases. The germline V gene encodes CDR1 MNHEY and CDR2 SVGAGI. The CDR3 spans 15 residues. V lost 2 bases, J lost 5 bases, and 7 bases stayed unmatched. The CDR3 reads CASSYRDRVIDEQYF. CDR3 bases: TGTGCCAGCAGTTACCGGGACAGGGTGATCGACGAGCAGTACTTC.

The chain uses TRBV19 and TRBJ1-1; D possibly corresponds to TRBD1 (5 bases). Germline lookup yields CDR1 LNHDA and CDR2 SQIVND (reference sequence). The CDR3 spans 15 residues. V was pared by 4 bases and J by 0 bases, with 12 bases between. The chain's CDR3 is CASSTLDSLNTEAFF. CDR3 nucleotides: TGTGCCAGTAGTACCCTCGACAGTTTGAACACTGAAGCTTTCTTT.

In nucleotides, the CDR3 is TGTGCCAGTAGTATAAATTCTGGGACAGGGCCCTACGAGCAGTACTTC. It yields the protein CASSINSGTGPYEQYF. This chain uses TRBV19 with TRBJ2-7; 9 nucleotides match TRBD1. This CDR3 region has 16 residues. J lost 2 bases, V lost 2 bases, and 7 bases had no gene match. In germline, CDR1 is LNHDA, CDR2 SQIVND (reference sequence).

The chain carries TRBV27 and TRBJ1-1; TRBD1 might be the D (6 bases). The CDR3 is 13 amino acids. Trimming removed 5 bases from V and 5 bases from J, with 12 bases in between. Germline CDR1 and CDR2: MNHEY and SMNVEV (reference sequence). This CDR3 is CASSVTGQTEAFF. The CDR3 nucleotides read TGTGCCAGCAGTGTTACAGGGCAAACTGAAGCTTTCTTT.

The chain has TRBV5-6 and TRBJ1-1, with 7 bases that match TRBD1. CDR1 is SGHDT and CDR2 is YYEEEE in the germline V gene. The CDR3 sequence is 16 residues long. V was clipped by 1 base and J by 1 base; unmatched bases: 7. The CDR3 is CASSLLGAGGNTEAFF. CDR3 nucleotides: TGTGCCAGCAGCTTGTTGGGGGCAGGGGGGAACACTGAAGCTTTCTTT.

This chain uses TRBV9 with TRBJ2-7, with D hard to call. The CDR3 has 15 residues. Germline-derived CDR1 and CDR2 are SGDLS and YYNGEE. V shed 0 bases and J shed 0 bases, with 10 bases lying between them. For the CDR3, the DNA is TGTGCCAGCAGCGTAGCTGTGGGGTACTCCTACGAGCAGTACTTC. It is translated as CASSVAVGYSYEQYF.

The chain employs TRBV9 and TRBJ2-7; D possibly corresponds to TRBD2 (5 bases). This CDR3 comprises 14 residues. V was trimmed by 2 bases and J by 0 bases, leaving 9 bases between them. The germline V gene encodes CDR1 SGDLS and CDR2 YYNGEE. CDR3 DNA sequence: TGTGCCAGCAGCGTGTCGGCGGGCTCCTACGAGCAGTACTTC. This sequence encodes CASSVSAGSYEQYF.

This chain links TRBV7-6 with TRBJ1-3; D not resolved. The germline V gene has CDR1 SGHVS and CDR2 FNYEAQ. The CDR3 consists of 15 residues. The V and J ends lost 5 bases and 1 base respectively, with 12 bases between them. CDR3 sequence (DNA): TGTGCCAGCAGCATAGTGGGAGGGTCTGGAAACACCATATATTTT. This gives the protein CASSIVGGSGNTIYF.

The chain employs TRBV5-8 and TRBJ2-3, with D possibly TRBD2 on 5 matching bases. V lost 9 bases to trimming and J lost 2 bases, with 19 bases between them. The CDR3 contains 15 residues. Germline CDR1 reads SGHTS; CDR2 reads YDEGEE. The CDR3 DNA follows: TGTGCCACCCTGCCCTATACGCGGGTCACAGATACGCAGTATTTT. Its protein is CATLPYTRVTDTQYF.

This chain joins TRBV25-1 and TRBJ2-1, with D perhaps matching TRBD1 (7 bases). CDR1 and CDR2 (germline): MGHDK, SYGVNS. V was pared by 2 bases and J by 9 bases, with 20 bases between. The CDR3 is 16 residues long. Here the CDR3 reads CASSEGGKAGQIEQFF. Here the CDR3 DNA reads TGTGCCAGCAGTGAAGGAGGGAAGGCGGGACAGATTGAGCAGTTCTTC.

This chain joins TRBV27 and TRBJ1-2; 8 nucleotides match TRBD1. The J segment lost 5 bases and the V segment lost 6 bases, leaving 8 bases of the junction unmatched. The germline V gene encodes CDR1 MNHEY and CDR2 SMNVEV (reference sequence). CDR3 size: 14 residues. The CDR3 nucleotides read TGTGCCAGCAGAACCCGACAGGGGCCATATGGCTACACCTTC. Its translation is CASRTRQGPYGYTF.

The chain uses TRBV6-5 and TRBJ2-1, with 12 positions matching TRBD2. This CDR3 region has 15 residues. Losses at the gene ends were 7 bases for V and 3 bases for J; bases not matched to a gene: 4. Germline-derived CDR1 and CDR2 are MNHEY and SVGAGI. CDR3 protein: CASKTGLAGYNEQFF. In nucleotides, the CDR3 is TGTGCCAGCAAAACGGGACTAGCGGGCTACAATGAGCAGTTCTTC.

CDR3 DNA: TGTGCCAGCAGCTTGGGCGCTGAAGCTTTCTTT. Encoded protein: CASSLGAEAFF. The chain carries TRBV5-4 and TRBJ1-1; unclear D gene. The V gene's germline CDR1 is SGHNT and CDR2 YYREEE (reference sequence). The CDR3 is 11 amino acids. The V end was cut by 0 bases, the J end by 6 bases, with 3 bases between. Together with reference TRBV5-4 and TRBJ1-1, the CDR3 gives the full variable domain: ETGVTQSPTHLIKTRGQQVTLRCSSQSGHNTVSWYQQALGQGPQFIFQYYREEENGRGNFPPRFSGLQFPNYSSELNVNALELDDSALYLCASSLGAEAFFGQGTRLTVV.